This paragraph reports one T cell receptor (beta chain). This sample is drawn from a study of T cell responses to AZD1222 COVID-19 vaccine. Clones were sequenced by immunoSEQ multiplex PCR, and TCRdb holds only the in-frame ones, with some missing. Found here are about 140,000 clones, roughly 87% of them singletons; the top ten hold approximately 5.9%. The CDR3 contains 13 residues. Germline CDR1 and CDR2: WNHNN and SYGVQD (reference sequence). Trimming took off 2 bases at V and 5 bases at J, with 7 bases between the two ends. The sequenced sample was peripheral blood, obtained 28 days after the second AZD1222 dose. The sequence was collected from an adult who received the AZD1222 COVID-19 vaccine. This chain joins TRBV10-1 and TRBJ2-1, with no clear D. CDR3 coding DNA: TGCGCCAGCAGTGAGCCGGAGAACAATGAGCAGTTCTTC. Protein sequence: CASSEPENNEQFF.